This TCR beta chain was documented in a study of shared clonotypes between healthy human individuals. V lost 2 bases, J lost 0 bases, and 12 bases lay in between. The CDR3 loop spans 16 amino acids. The germline V gene encodes CDR1 SEHNR and CDR2 FQNEAQ (reference sequence). Each sorted subset replicate got 200 ng genomic DNA, tens of thousands of genomes. TCRdb's table, derived via immunoSEQ multiplex PCR, lists solely in-frame clones and lacks some. This table has about 2 million clones, about 95% appearing once. CD8 cells regarded as naive lacked CD45RO, were positively chosen for CCR7, and omitted terminally differentiated effector memory CD45RA+ cells. This clone was observed a single time.

Sequencing input: naive CD8+ T cells sorted from blood. The chain links TRBV7-9 to TRBJ2-3; D may be TRBD1 or TRBD2 (5 bases each). The clonotype originates from a man between 18 and 35 years old in good health. CDR3 loop: CASSLKAGDSTDTQYF. CDR3 nucleotide sequence: TGTGCCAGCAGCTTAAAAGCTGGGGACAGCACAGATACGCAGTATTTT.